The 12 T cell receptor beta chains reported below all come from one sample, sequenced in a study of blood T cell repertoires in COVID-19. Assay: immunoSEQ multiplex PCR; the TCRdb copy retains only in-frame clones and omits some. The table includes around 150,000 clones, around 77% detected once. Sequences were obtained from peripheral blood. The receptors stem from a man between 65 and 85 years old with acute or convalescent COVID-19.

The chain combines TRBV7-2 with TRBJ1-3; D unresolved. Germline-derived CDR1 and CDR2 are SGHTA and FQGNSA. The CDR3 covers 16 residues. Trimming took off 1 base at V and 0 bases at J, with 10 bases between the two ends. The chain's CDR3 is CASSLVARNSGNTIYF. The CDR3 bases are TGTGCCAGCAGCTTAGTGGCCAGGAACTCTGGAAACACCATATATTTT.

This chain connects TRBV9 to TRBJ2-2; TRBD1 matches 9 bases. This CDR3 spans 16 amino acids. Per the germline V gene, CDR1 is SGDLS and CDR2 is YYNGEE. V gave up 4 bases and J gave up 5 bases; unmatched junction bases: 9. In DNA, the CDR3 is TGTGCCAGCAGCCCCCCGGGACAGGGTAGGACCGGGGAGCTGTTTTTT. Translating it yields CASSPPGQGRTGELFF.

This clone came up once. This rearrangement joins TRBV29-1 to TRBJ1-2, with 8 bases fitting TRBD1. The CDR3 sequence is 12 residues long. Looked up from germline, CDR1 is SQVTM and CDR2 is ANQGSEA. V was clipped by 7 bases and J by 4 bases; unmatched bases: 5. CDR3 loop: CSADRGAYGYTF. As DNA, the CDR3 is TGCAGCGCTGACAGGGGAGCCTATGGCTACACCTTC.

The chain has TRBV3-1 (or the pseudogene TRBV3-2) and TRBJ1-5, with a possible D match to TRBD1 (5 bases). This CDR3 is 13 amino acids long. Germline CDR1 LGHDT, CDR2 YNNKEL (reference sequence). The germline V and J ends were trimmed by 6 bases and 5 bases, with 11 bases remaining between them. The CDR3 DNA follows: TGTGCCAGCAGGGGTACCAGGGATCAGCCCCAGCATTTT. Its protein product is CASRGTRDQPQHF.

This clone was seen only a few times. The rearrangement joins TRBV1 to TRBJ2-2; the listed D gene, TRBD2, was not tested against the DNA. TRBV1 is a pseudogene. CDR3 length equals 18 residues. For the CDR3, the DNA is TGCACCAGCAGCCAAGGGGGAGGGGTTTGGGACCCGAACCGGGAGCTGTTTTTT. Its translation: CTSSQGGGVWDPNRELFF.

The chain has TRBV19 and TRBJ2-3; 7 bases match TRBD2. The germline V gene has CDR1 LNHDA and CDR2 SQIVND (reference sequence). The V gene end was trimmed by 1 base and the J gene end by 1 base; junction bases not matched to a gene: 5. This CDR3 comprises 16 residues. The CDR3 DNA is TGTGCCAGTAGTATAGCCCTAGCGGAAGGCACAGATACGCAGTATTTT. Protein product: CASSIALAEGTDTQYF.

The chain carries TRBV19 and TRBJ1-4; TRBD1 matches 10 bases. The V gene's germline CDR1 is LNHDA and CDR2 SQIVND (reference sequence). The CDR3 length is 15 residues. V shed 9 bases and J 6 bases; nucleotides not matched to a gene: 10. CDR3 nucleotide sequence: TGTGCCAGCACCGGGACAGGGGTAGGTTATGAAAAACTGTTTTTT. Translating it yields CASTGTGVGYEKLFF.

CDR3 loop: CASSLLGAGYYGYTF. The CDR3 bases are TGTGCCAGCAGTTTATTGGGGGCGGGCTACTATGGCTACACCTTC. The V call is TRBV27, the J call TRBJ1-2; possible D gene TRBD1, 6 bases. This CDR3 has 15 residues. Looked up from germline, CDR1 is MNHEY and CDR2 is SMNVEV (reference sequence). The germline V and J ends were trimmed by 1 base and 3 bases, with 12 bases remaining between them.

The genes are TRBV19 and TRBJ2-3, with a tentative D call TRBD1 (6 bases). CDR3 length equals 17 residues. Germline V gene data show CDR1 as LNHDA and CDR2 as SQIVND (reference sequence). Trimming cost V 0 bases and J 3 bases, with 16 bases left between them. The DNA for the CDR3 is TGTGCCAGTAGTATAGATAACACCCGACAGGTGACAGATACGCAGTATTTT. Protein sequence: CASSIDNTRQVTDTQYF.

The chain is built from TRBV10-1 and TRBJ2-1, with 12 bases aligning to TRBD2. Germline values: CDR1 WNHNN, CDR2 SYGVQD (reference sequence). V was pared by 6 bases and J by 4 bases, with 7 bases of the junction left unmatched. The CDR3 runs to 16 residues. The CDR3 protein is CASSPTSGGVYNEQFF. The CDR3 bases are TGCGCCAGCAGCCCGACTAGCGGGGGCGTATACAATGAGCAGTTCTTC.

This clone came up a few times. This chain joins TRBV24-1 and TRBJ2-5; TRBD1 agrees at 7 bases. V shed 2 bases, J shed 5 bases, and the junction held 7 bases outside the gene matches. The CDR3 is made up of 15 amino acids. From germline, CDR1 is KGHDR and CDR2 SFDVKD. This chain's CDR3 is CATSDSQGSGETQYF. The CDR3 DNA sequence: TGTGCCACCAGTGATTCACAGGGGAGTGGGGAGACCCAGTACTTC.

The V and J genes are TRBV5-5 and TRBJ1-1; D ambiguous. The ends were cut back, 2 bases at V and 1 base at J, with 6 bases in the middle. This CDR3 spans 13 amino acids. Looked up from germline, CDR1 is SGHKS and CDR2 is YYEKEE (reference sequence). CDR3 sequence reads: CASSFSGNTEAFF. CDR3 bases: TGTGCCAGCAGCTTTTCGGGGAACACTGAAGCTTTCTTT.